The TCR beta chain described here comes from a study of blood T cell repertoires in COVID-19. Study information: The origin of the acute and convalescent COVID-19 samples was the United States, Italy and Spain. PBMCs, B-cell-depleted T cells, or T cells provided the cDNA or gDNA that made up the material.

Original methodology: Estimates of nucleated cell counts were drawn from the amplification of reference gene primers. This table comes from immunoSEQ multiplex PCR, and its TCRdb copy is limited to in-frame clones, with some not included. V and J calls and clone size are as listed in that table; D and trimming were resolved from the DNA. The repertoire holds roughly 330,000 clones, about 90% seen once, with about 6% in the top ten. The germline gives CDR1 SQVTM, CDR2 ANQGSEA. J gave up 5 bases and V 4 bases, and 1 base lay outside the gene matches. The CDR3 is made up of 12 amino acids. This TCR was recovered from a young man who had recovered from COVID-19. The chain has TRBV29-1 and TRBJ2-7, with TRBD2 matching 11 bases. Sequences were obtained from peripheral blood. The CDR3 coding sequence is TGCAGCGTTGGACTAGCGGGGAACGAGCAGTACTTC. The encoded protein is CSVGLAGNEQYF.